This T cell receptor beta chain was sequenced in a study of beta chain features in type 1 diabetes. cDNA synthesis used the whole RNA isolate, giving expressed TCRB sequences. TCRdb's copy holds only in-frame clones and misses some; the assay was immunoSEQ multiplex PCR. The profile shows fewer than 400,000 clones, 6.5% to 10% of them singletons. For this clone: Its antigen is undetermined.

Whole-study findings and limits: There was a moderate but significant shortening of TCRB CDR3s in all four CD4+ subsets of Type 1 diabetes patients. Equally in patients and controls, PCR might preferentially amplify shorter templates.

The receptor comes from a woman under 30 in good health. The sequencing input was central memory CD4+ T cells from blood.

The CDR3 reads CASSHSDRPYEQYF. DNA of the CDR3: TGTGCCAGCAGCCACTCGGACAGACCTTACGAGCAGTACTTC. The chain employs TRBV27 and TRBJ2-7, with a tentative D call TRBD1 (6 bases). This CDR3 spans 14 amino acids. Germline CDR1 and CDR2: MNHEY and SMNVEV (reference sequence). V was trimmed by 6 bases and J by 4 bases, leaving 16 bases between them.